This TCR beta chain was captured in a study of T cell responses to AZD1222 COVID-19 vaccine. Germline assignment: CDR1 SGHDN and CDR2 FVKESK. V trimming: 0 bases; J trimming: 7 bases; junction bases outside the gene matches: 19. The length of the CDR3 is 19 residues. Overall study findings and caveats: White British donors predominated, females outnumbered males, and clonal diversity was possibly underestimated.

A word on this clone: What it binds is unknown.

Generated by immunoSEQ multiplex PCR, the TCRdb table keeps only in-frame clones and is missing some. The sample lists fewer than 120,000 clones, about 94% occurring once. The specimen comprised peripheral blood, sampled 28 days after the second AZD1222 dose. The chain links TRBV14 to TRBJ2-7; 9 bases are a match to TRBD2. The receptor was isolated from an adult who received the AZD1222 COVID-19 vaccine. The CDR3, as DNA: TGTGCCAGCAGCCAAGAAGGGGGACTAGCAGTTCCGCTGTGGGGGGAGCAGTACTTC. This codes for CASSQEGGLAVPLWGEQYF.